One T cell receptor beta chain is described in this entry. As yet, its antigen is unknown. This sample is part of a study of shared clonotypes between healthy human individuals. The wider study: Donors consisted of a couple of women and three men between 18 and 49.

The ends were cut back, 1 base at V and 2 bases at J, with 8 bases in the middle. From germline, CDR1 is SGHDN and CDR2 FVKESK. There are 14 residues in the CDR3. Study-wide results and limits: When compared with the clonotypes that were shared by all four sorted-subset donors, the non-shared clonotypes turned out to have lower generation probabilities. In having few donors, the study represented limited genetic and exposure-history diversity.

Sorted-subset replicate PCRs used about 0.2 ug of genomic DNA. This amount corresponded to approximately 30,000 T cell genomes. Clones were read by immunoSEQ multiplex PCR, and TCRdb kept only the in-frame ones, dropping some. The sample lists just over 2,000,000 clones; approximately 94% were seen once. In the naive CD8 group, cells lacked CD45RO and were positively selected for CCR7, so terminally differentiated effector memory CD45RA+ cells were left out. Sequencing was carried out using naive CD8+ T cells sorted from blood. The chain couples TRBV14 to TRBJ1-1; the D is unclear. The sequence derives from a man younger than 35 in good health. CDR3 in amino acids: CASSQVRVNTEAFF. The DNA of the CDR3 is TGTGCCAGCAGCCAAGTTCGAGTAAACACTGAAGCTTTCTTT.